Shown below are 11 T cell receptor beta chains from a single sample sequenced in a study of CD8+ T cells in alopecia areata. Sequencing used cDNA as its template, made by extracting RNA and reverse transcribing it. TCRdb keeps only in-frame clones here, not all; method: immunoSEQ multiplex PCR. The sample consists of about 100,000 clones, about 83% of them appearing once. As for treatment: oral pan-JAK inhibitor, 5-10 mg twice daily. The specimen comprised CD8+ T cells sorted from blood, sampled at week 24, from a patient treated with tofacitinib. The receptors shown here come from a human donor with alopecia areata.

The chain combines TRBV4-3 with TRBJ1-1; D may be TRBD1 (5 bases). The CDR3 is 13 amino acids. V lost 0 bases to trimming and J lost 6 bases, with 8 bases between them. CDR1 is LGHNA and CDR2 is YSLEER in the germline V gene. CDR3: CASSQDRGSEAFF. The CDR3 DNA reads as TGCGCCAGCAGCCAAGATCGGGGCTCTGAAGCTTTCTTT.

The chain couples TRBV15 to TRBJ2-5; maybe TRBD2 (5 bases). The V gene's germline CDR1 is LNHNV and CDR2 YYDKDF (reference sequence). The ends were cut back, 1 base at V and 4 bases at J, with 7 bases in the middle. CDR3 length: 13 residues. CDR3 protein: CATSRVRVETQYF. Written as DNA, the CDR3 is TGTGCCACCAGCAGAGTGCGGGTAGAGACCCAGTACTTC.

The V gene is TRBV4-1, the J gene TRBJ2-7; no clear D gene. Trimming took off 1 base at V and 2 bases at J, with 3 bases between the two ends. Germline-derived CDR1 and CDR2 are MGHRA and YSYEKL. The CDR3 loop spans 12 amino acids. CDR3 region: CASSQGTYEQYF. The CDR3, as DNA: TGCGCCAGCAGCCAAGGAACCTACGAGCAGTACTTC.

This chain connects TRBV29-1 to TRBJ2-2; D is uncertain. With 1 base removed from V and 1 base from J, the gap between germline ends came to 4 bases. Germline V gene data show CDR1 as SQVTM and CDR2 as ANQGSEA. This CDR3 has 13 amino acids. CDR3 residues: CSVEVQNTGELFF. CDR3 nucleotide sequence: TGCAGCGTTGAAGTCCAGAACACCGGGGAGCTGTTTTTT.

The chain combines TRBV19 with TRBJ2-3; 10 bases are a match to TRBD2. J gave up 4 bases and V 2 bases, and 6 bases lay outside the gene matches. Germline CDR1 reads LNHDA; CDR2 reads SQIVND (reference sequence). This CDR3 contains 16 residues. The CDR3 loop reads CASSILAGGSSDTQYF. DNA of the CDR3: TGTGCCAGTAGTATATTAGCGGGGGGCTCGTCAGATACGCAGTATTTT.

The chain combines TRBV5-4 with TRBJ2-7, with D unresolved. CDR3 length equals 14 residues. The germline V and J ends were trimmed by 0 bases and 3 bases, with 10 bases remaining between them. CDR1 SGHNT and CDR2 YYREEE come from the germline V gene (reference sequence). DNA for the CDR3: TGTGCCAGCAGCTTGGGACCCGGTAACTACGAGCAGTACTTC. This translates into CASSLGPGNYEQYF.

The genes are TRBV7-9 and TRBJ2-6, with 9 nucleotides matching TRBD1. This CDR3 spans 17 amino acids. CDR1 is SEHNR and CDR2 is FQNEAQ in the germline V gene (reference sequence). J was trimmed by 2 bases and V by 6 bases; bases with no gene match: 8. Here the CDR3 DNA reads TGTGCCAGCAGTACGGGACAGGGACCCCCTGGGGCCAACGTCCTGACTTTC. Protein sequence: CASSTGQGPPGANVLTF.

The CDR3 DNA is TGTGCCAGCCAGGGCGCGGACACCTCCTACGAGCAGTACTTC. The encoded protein is CASQGADTSYEQYF. The V and J genes are TRBV27 and TRBJ2-7; D perhaps matches TRBD1 (5 bases). Germline V lookup: CDR1 MNHEY, CDR2 SMNVEV (reference sequence). This CDR3 contains 14 residues. The ends were cut back, 8 bases at V and 0 bases at J, with 14 bases in the middle.

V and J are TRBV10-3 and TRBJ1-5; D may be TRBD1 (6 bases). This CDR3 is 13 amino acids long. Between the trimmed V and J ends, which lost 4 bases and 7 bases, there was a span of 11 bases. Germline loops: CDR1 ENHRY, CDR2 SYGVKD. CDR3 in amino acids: CAISAGENQPQHF. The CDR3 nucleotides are TGTGCCATCAGTGCAGGGGAAAACCAGCCCCAGCATTTT.

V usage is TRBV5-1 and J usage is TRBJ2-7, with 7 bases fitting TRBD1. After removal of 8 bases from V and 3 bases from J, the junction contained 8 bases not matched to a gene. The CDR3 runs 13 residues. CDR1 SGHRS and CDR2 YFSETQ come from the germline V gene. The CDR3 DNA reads TGCGCCAGTAGACAGGGATCCTTCTACGAGCAGTACTTC. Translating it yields CASRQGSFYEQYF.

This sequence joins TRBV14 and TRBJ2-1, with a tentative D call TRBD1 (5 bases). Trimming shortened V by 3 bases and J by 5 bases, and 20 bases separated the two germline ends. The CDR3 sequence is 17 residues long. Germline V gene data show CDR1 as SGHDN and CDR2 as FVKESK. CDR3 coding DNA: TGTGCCAGCAGCCATTACCAAGACAGAAAAGGGGACAATGAGCAGTTCTTC. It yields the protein CASSHYQDRKGDNEQFF.